Following are 19 T cell receptor beta chains from one sample sequenced in a study of blood T cell repertoires in COVID-19. TCRdb keeps only in-frame clones here, not all; method: immunoSEQ multiplex PCR. The sample carries under 150,000 clones, 90% recorded once. Sequences were obtained from peripheral blood. The receptors shown here come from a human donor with active COVID-19. The donor label of this sample is uncertain.

V gene TRBV14 combines with J gene TRBJ1-1, with D perhaps matching TRBD1 (5 bases). Between the trimmed V and J ends, which lost 2 bases and 1 base, there was a span of 11 bases. This CDR3 spans 15 amino acids. The germline V gene has CDR1 SGHDN and CDR2 FVKESK. CDR3 protein: CASSQSGLPNTEAFF. As DNA, the CDR3 is TGTGCCAGCAGCCAATCGGGACTCCCGAACACTGAAGCTTTCTTT.

This chain uses TRBV24-1 with TRBJ2-5; 9 nucleotides match TRBD1. The germline V gene encodes CDR1 KGHDR and CDR2 SFDVKD. The V and J ends lost 4 bases and 5 bases, in that order; junction bases with no gene match: 10. The CDR3 extends over 16 amino acids. The CDR3 DNA reads as TGTGCCACCAGTGAGGGTGGGACAGGGAACCGGGAGACCCAGTACTTC. It specifies CATSEGGTGNRETQYF.

The genes are TRBV12-3 or TRBV12-4 and TRBJ1-3; D is unclear. Trimming took 3 bases from V and 8 from J, leaving 5 bases between them. The CDR3 contains 11 residues. CDR3 region: CASSFSDTIYF. For the CDR3, the DNA is TGTGCCAGCAGTTTCTCGGACACCATATATTTT.

The chain carries TRBV6-5 and TRBJ2-7; TRBD1 might be the D (5 bases). The CDR3 has 15 amino acids. With 7 bases removed from V and 3 bases from J, the gap between germline ends came to 19 bases. Germline V CDR1 and CDR2: MNHEY, SVGAGI. The CDR3 DNA reads TGTGCCAGCACCCGAGACGGCAGGGATATCTACGAGCAGTACTTC. This sequence encodes CASTRDGRDIYEQYF.

This clone was seen just once. The rearrangement joins TRBV4-1 to TRBJ1-2; TRBD1 matches 9 bases. CDR3 length: 13 residues. Germline values: CDR1 MGHRA, CDR2 YSYEKL. The ends lost 7 bases at V and 6 bases at J; junction bases unmatched: 6. This CDR3 reads CASTPGQGNGYTF. In DNA, the CDR3 is TGCGCCAGCACGCCGGGACAGGGCAATGGCTACACCTTC.

The chain couples TRBV2 to TRBJ2-7; D is perhaps TRBD1 (6 bases). CDR1 is SNHLY, CDR2 FYNNEI, per germline. Deletions cut 9 bases from V and 6 bases from J, with 15 bases between. The CDR3 consists of 12 residues. The CDR3 DNA reads as TGTGCCAGGAGTACAGGGATCGGCGAGCAGTACTTC. Amino acids: CARSTGIGEQYF.

This chain links TRBV4-3 with TRBJ1-2; D may be TRBD1 (6 bases). Germline CDR1 reads LGHNA; CDR2 reads YSLEER. Trimming cost V 4 bases and J 4 bases, with 13 bases left between them. This CDR3 has 14 residues. The CDR3 DNA reads as TGCGCCAGCAGCCCTACAGAGGACAGCTATGGCTACACCTTC. Its translation is CASSPTEDSYGYTF.

A single count supports this clone. The chain has TRBV21-1 and TRBJ2-7; the table's D gene call, TRBD2, was not cross checked with the DNA. TRBV21-1 is a documented pseudogene. The CDR3 spans 14 residues. The CDR3 is CASTGTAIAGEQYF. The CDR3 bases are TGTGCCAGCACGGGAACAGCCATTGCCGGGGAGCAGTACTTC.

The chain carries TRBV9 and TRBJ1-1; perhaps TRBD1 as D (5 bases). V lost 0 bases to trimming and J lost 0 bases, with 12 bases between them. The V gene's germline CDR1 is SGDLS and CDR2 YYNGEE. CDR3 length: 16 amino acids. The CDR3 sequence: CASSVVDTILNTEAFF. CDR3 bases: TGTGCCAGCAGCGTAGTGGACACGATTCTGAACACTGAAGCTTTCTTT.

This chain links TRBV6-2 or TRBV6-3 with TRBJ1-2; 9 bases match TRBD1. The CDR3 runs 13 residues. V trimming: 7 bases; J trimming: 8 bases; junction bases outside the gene matches: 8. Germline V lookup: CDR1 MNHEY, CDR2 SVGEGT. This CDR3 is CASNPTGGGGYTF. The CDR3 bases are TGTGCCAGCAACCCAACAGGGGGCGGCGGCTACACCTTC.

This clone was recorded many times. V and J are TRBV6-5 and TRBJ1-2, with D hard to call. The CDR3 is 15 amino acids. V lost 5 bases, J lost 4 bases, and 17 bases lay in between. Per germline, CDR1 MNHEY and CDR2 SVGAGI. As DNA, the CDR3 is TGTGCCAGCAGTCCCTCGAGGAGCCCGTCCTATGGCTACACCTTC. Protein sequence: CASSPSRSPSYGYTF.

This clone showed up just once. This chain joins TRBV27 and TRBJ2-7; D is ambiguous. CDR3 length equals 10 residues. CDR1 and CDR2 from the germline V gene are MNHEY and SMNVEV (reference sequence). The chain's CDR3 is CSQRFNEQYF. CDR3 in DNA: TGTTCCCAGAGGTTCAACGAGCAGTACTTC.

This clone was observed a single time. The rearrangement uses TRBV15 and TRBJ2-1; 9 bases match TRBD2. The CDR3 runs to 18 residues. V was pared by 7 bases and J by 0 bases, with 13 bases of the junction left unmatched. Per the germline V gene, CDR1 is LNHNV and CDR2 is YYDKDF (reference sequence). CDR3 in DNA: TGTGCCACCACGGCGGGGGGGGCCCATCCAAGCTCCTACAATGAGCAGTTCTTC. Translation gives CATTAGGAHPSSYNEQFF.

This rearrangement joins TRBV9 to TRBJ2-2; the D gene is possibly TRBD1 (6 bases). Trimming shortened V by 1 base and J by 5 bases, and 18 bases separated the two germline ends. Germline V gene data show CDR1 as SGDLS and CDR2 as YYNGEE. There are 17 residues in the CDR3. CDR3 region: CASSVLSGGSWTGELFF. The CDR3, as DNA: TGTGCCAGCAGCGTATTGTCTGGGGGCTCCTGGACCGGGGAGCTGTTTTTT.

This clone was seen only once. V gene TRBV18 combines with J gene TRBJ2-7; 7 bases align to TRBD1. Trimming at V came to 4 bases and at J to 2 bases, leaving 8 bases not matched to a gene. The germline CDR1 and CDR2 sequences are KGHSH and LQKENI. This CDR3 is 15 amino acids long. The CDR3 nucleotides are TGTGCCAGCTCACTGACCCAGACAGGGCCCTACGAGCAGTACTTC. The encoded protein is CASSLTQTGPYEQYF.

The chain has TRBV21-1 and TRBJ2-1; the D call of TRBD2 is as the table states it, not checked on the DNA. TRBV21-1 represents a pseudogene. The CDR3 consists of 16 residues. Here the CDR3 reads CASSKPLAVTYNEQFF. DNA of the CDR3: TGTGCCAGCAGCAAACCTCTAGCGGTCACCTACAATGAGCAGTTCTTC.

The chain recombines TRBV28 with TRBJ2-3; 8 bases line up with TRBD2. Germline CDR1 and CDR2: MDHEN and SYDVKM. Germline trimming cut 3 bases from V and 8 bases from J; bases unmatched to any gene: 7. The CDR3 contains 14 residues. CDR3 protein: CASSFRGGTVTQYF. The DNA of the CDR3 is TGTGCCAGCAGTTTTCGCGGGGGGACGGTTACGCAGTATTTT.

This clone was counted once. The chain employs TRBV5-1 and TRBJ2-3; 9 bases line up with TRBD2. CDR1 SGHRS and CDR2 YFSETQ come from the germline V gene. V was pared by 2 bases and J by 5 bases, with 9 bases of the junction left unmatched. The CDR3 contains 16 residues. CDR3 DNA: TGCGCCAGCAGCTTTAGGGCTAGCGGGGAAGGAGATACGCAGTATTTT. This encodes CASSFRASGEGDTQYF.

The chain couples TRBV18 to TRBJ2-5; 9 bases are shared with TRBD2. CDR1 and CDR2 from the germline V gene are KGHSH and LQKENI. The CDR3 runs 15 residues. V shed 5 bases, J shed 5 bases, and the junction held 9 bases outside the gene matches. The CDR3 sequence is CASSTFSGLAETQYF. DNA for the CDR3: TGTGCCAGCTCAACCTTCTCAGGACTAGCGGAGACCCAGTACTTC.